The rows below give T cell receptor beta chains drawn from one sample of a study of fetal regulatory T cell absence and autoimmunity. TCRdb's table, derived via immunoSEQ multiplex PCR, lists solely in-frame clones and lacks some. The table records 95,000 or so clones, roughly 70% of them present only once. Material for sequencing was pancreas tissue. The receptor set was obtained from a male donor with IPEX syndrome. Both conserved end residues are part of each CDR3. Each record gives: D gene, V gene, J gene, clone size, CDR3 protein, CDR3 DNA. The D gene is left open where the match is weak. Size values are once, few and many counts, or a class for expanded clones, and some rows have none.

-	TRBV6-1	TRBJ1-5	-	CASRGGKDQPQHF	TGTGCCAGCCGTGGGGGTAAGGATCAGCCCCAGCATTTT
TRBD1	TRBV7-9	TRBJ1-4	-	CASSLRQGRSEKLFF	TGTGCCAGCAGCTTGAGACAGGGTCGGAGTGAAAAACTGTTTTTT
-	TRBV4-1	TRBJ2-7	once	CASSHQTVPGLSYEQYF	TGCGCCAGCAGCCACCAAACCGTTCCGGGCCTCTCCTACGAGCAGTACTTC
-	TRBV29-1	TRBJ1-2	-	CSVEDREQPYGYTF	TGCAGCGTTGAAGATCGAGAACAGCCCTATGGCTACACCTTC
-	TRBV7-2	TRBJ2-3	-	CASSLGDDTQYF	TGTGCCAGCAGCTTAGGGGACGATACGCAGTATTTT
TRBD2	TRBV6-5	TRBJ2-2	-	CASSYGGGYDGELFF	TGTGCCAGCAGTTACGGGGGAGGGTATGACGGGGAGCTGTTTTTT
TRBD1	TRBV28	TRBJ1-4	few	CASSLTGGAQEKLFF	TGTGCCAGCAGTCTGACAGGGGGCGCACAGGAAAAACTGTTTTTT
-	TRBV4-3	TRBJ1-6	-	CASSQDNYRNNSPLHF	TGCGCCAGCAGCCAAGATAACTATCGTAATAATTCACCCCTCCACTTT
-	TRBV7-9	TRBJ2-2	-	CASSLGNPGELFF	TGTGCCAGCAGCTTAGGGAATCCGGGGGAGCTGTTTTTT
-	TRBV5-6	TRBJ1-5	-	CASSLGPKAYSNQPQHF	TGTGCCAGCAGCTTGGGACCCAAGGCTTATAGCAATCAGCCCCAGCATTTT
TRBD2	TRBV30	TRBJ2-7	-	CAWSVGGSSYEQYF	TGTGCCTGGAGTGTAGGCGGGAGCTCCTACGAGCAGTACTTC
-	TRBV4-1	TRBJ2-2	-	CASSRSGSNTGELFF	TGCGCCAGCAGCCGGAGCGGGTCGAACACCGGGGAGCTGTTTTTT
-	TRBV7-7	TRBJ2-7	once	CASSLVPGDSHEQYF	TGTGCTAGCAGCTTAGTTCCGGGGGACAGCCACGAGCAGTACTTC
-	TRBV4-1	TRBJ1-2	-	CASSKDGAWGYGYTF	TGCGCCAGCAGCAAAGACGGGGCGTGGGGCTATGGCTACACCTTC
TRBD1	TRBV15	TRBJ2-1	-	CATREGAGAVFSYNEQFF	TGTGCCACCAGAGAGGGGGCCGGAGCGGTTTTCTCCTACAATGAGCAGTTCTTC
TRBD2	TRBV7-6	TRBJ2-4	few	CASSLLAGAKNIQYF	TGTGCCAGCAGCTTACTAGCGGGAGCCAAAAACATTCAGTACTTC
-	TRBV10-3	TRBJ1-2	-	CASSYSAGYGYTF	TGTGCCAGCAGTTACTCGGCAGGGTATGGCTACACCTTC
-	TRBV14	TRBJ1-6	once	CASSQVRGSPLHF	TGTGCCAGCAGCCAAGTCCGGGGTTCACCCCTCCACTTT
-	TRBV5-5	TRBJ2-5	-	CASSLVGAGTQYF	TGTGCCAGCAGCTTGGTGGGAGCAGGGACCCAGTACTTC
-	TRBV6-6	TRBJ2-3	-	CASSYSQGNTQYF	TGTGCCAGCAGTTACTCGCAGGGGAATACGCAGTATTTT
TRBD1	TRBV7-8	TRBJ1-1	-	CASSPEGGANTEAFF	TGTGCCAGCAGCCCGGAAGGGGGCGCGAACACTGAAGCTTTCTTT
-	TRBV5-1	TRBJ2-7	-	CASSLAGDDLYEQYF	TGCGCCAGCAGCTTGGCCGGGGACGACCTCTACGAGCAGTACTTC
TRBD2	TRBV5-4	TRBJ2-1	-	CASSWTGGGVYNEQFF	TGTGCCAGCAGCTGGACGGGCGGGGGTGTTTACAATGAGCAGTTCTTC
-	TRBV19	TRBJ1-5	-	CASSIVGRPDQPQHF	TGTGCCAGTAGTATAGTAGGGCGGCCTGATCAGCCCCAGCATTTT
-	TRBV4-1	TRBJ2-7	-	CASSHTPGTPDEQYF	TGCGCCAGCAGCCATACCCCCGGGACTCCCGACGAGCAGTACTTC
TRBD1	TRBV2	TRBJ2-3	once	CASRRQGAADTQYF	TGTGCCAGCAGGCGACAGGGGGCGGCAGATACGCAGTATTTT
-	TRBV5-1	TRBJ1-3	-	CASSLRGIGNTIYF	TGCGCCAGCAGCTTGAGGGGGATTGGAAACACCATATATTTT
TRBD1	TRBV4-3	TRBJ2-7	few	CASSQARGQSYEQYF	TGCGCCAGCAGCCAAGCCAGGGGACAGTCCTACGAGCAGTACTTC
TRBD1	TRBV27	TRBJ1-6	few	CASRDRANSPLHF	TGTGCCAGCCGAGACAGGGCGAATTCACCCCTCCACTTT
-	TRBV4-1	TRBJ1-1	-	CASSQTYRAEAFF	TGCGCCAGCAGCCAAACGTACCGGGCTGAAGCTTTCTTT
TRBD2	TRBV4-1	TRBJ2-7	-	CASSQVRGDEQYF	TGCGCCAGCAGCCAAGTTCGGGGGGACGAGCAGTACTTC
-	TRBV4-3	TRBJ2-3	-	CASSPWGGTDTQYF	TGCGCCAGCAGCCCATGGGGTGGGACAGATACGCAGTATTTT
-	TRBV7-2	TRBJ2-7	-	CASSLAAGVGYEQYF	TGTGCCAGCAGCTTAGCCGCGGGCGTAGGGTACGAGCAGTACTTC
TRBD1	TRBV19	TRBJ2-7	-	CASAPGTGGAEQYF	TGTGCCAGTGCACCCGGGACAGGGGGCGCGGAGCAGTACTTC
-	TRBV2	TRBJ1-2	-	CASRGDNYGYTF	TGTGCCAGCAGGGGGGACAACTATGGCTACACCTTC
-	TRBV19	TRBJ1-1	few	CASSMNTEAFF	TGTGCCAGCTCCATGAACACTGAAGCTTTCTTT
TRBD2	TRBV5-1	TRBJ2-3	-	CASSLVAGGNTDTQYF	TGCGCCAGCAGCTTGGTGGCGGGGGGGAACACAGATACGCAGTATTTT
TRBD1	TRBV6-5	TRBJ1-3	-	CASSYQGAPGNTIYF	TGTGCCAGCAGTTACCAGGGGGCGCCCGGAAACACCATATATTTT
-	TRBV10-3	TRBJ2-7	-	CATQAGYEQYF	TGTGCCACCCAGGCCGGTTACGAGCAGTACTTC
TRBD2	TRBV2	TRBJ2-1	-	CASSSPGTSGSPGGYNEQFF	TGTGCCAGCAGTTCCCCGGGGACTAGCGGGAGCCCGGGGGGGTACAATGAGCAGTTCTTC